This T cell receptor beta chain was sequenced during a study of T cell responses to AZD1222 COVID-19 vaccine (dated by TCRdb to the early 2020s). Study-wide context: Because spike-specific TCR depth and breadth did not differ between the two schedules, AZD1222 recipients who got a second dose at roughly 4 weeks were pooled with those who got a second dose at roughly 12 weeks. Trial participants were enrolled by age into subgroups of 18-55, 56-69 and 70-plus years, and around 140, 26 and 57 TCR-sequenced participants, respectively, were included in these subgroups. A total of 230 to 250 trial participants underwent TCR sequencing, of whom approximately 200 had received two doses of AZD1222 and about 25 had received two doses of the MenACWY control vaccine.

The CDR3 regions of human TCRbeta chains were analyzed by immunosequencing. The authors' analysis ran thus. Repertoire TCRs were checked for matches against a reference library of SARS-CoV-2-specific TCRs that had been generated using the MIRA antigen-specificity platform. Breadth meant the fraction of unique TCRs that were SARS-CoV-2-associated, whereas depth meant the fraction of total T cells that were SARS-CoV-2-associated. Using the MIRA data, every spike-specific TCR was mapped to the spike region that the TCR reacted to and assigned to either a CD4 or a CD8 class. Log10-transformed breadth and depth values were compared by one-way ANOVA with Sidak's multiple comparisons tests. Held by TCRdb, this immuneACCESS table contains in-frame sequences only and omits some clones. Under half of the omission traces to an unresolved V gene where checked; the cause of the rest is unknown. V and J calls and clone size are copied from that table; D and trimming were computed from the DNA. Within this sample are approximately 150,000 clones, with approximately 86% of them counted one time only. The ten largest clonotypes hold approximately 2.5% of the sample.

The CDR3 runs 12 amino acids, cysteine and phenylalanine included. Only the CDR3 region is kept as DNA, spanning 36 bases read in frame from base 1. Based on the germline V gene, the CDR1 and CDR2 sequences are SGHAT and FQNNGV. V is cut by 5 bases and J by 4 bases, and the space between the germline ends is 9 bases. The time point label corresponds to: baseline before first vaccination. The vaccinee samples were drawn from two UK trials, COV001 and COV002, one of which was a single-blind randomized controlled phase 2/3 trial testing AZD1222 (ChAdOx1 nCoV-19) in healthy adults. Trial participant PBMC samples were collected at day 0 and day 28 after the second dose for TCRbeta chain sequencing. Comment on this clone: Its antigen specificity is not known. Base-call qualities are not available, and no considerably larger clone is one nucleotide away.

Results the study describes overall, beyond this receptor: Conclusions about previously exposed vaccinees were limited because only six or seven AZD1222 recipients were SARS-CoV-2 seropositive at baseline. Reportedly, close to half of the unique spike-specific TCRs recognized epitopes lying outside the regions that are mutated in the B.1.351 and B.1.1.7 variants. Most participants were white British and females outnumbered males, and the authors suggested that clonal diversity may have been underestimated. Spike-specific TCR breadth and depth rose significantly after two AZD1222 doses compared with day 0 and with MenACWY recipients. The vaccine-associated CD4 TCRs covered the entire spike protein, and the dominant responses fell in regions 160-218 and 743-854. The 56-69-year group was small, and its depth increase did not reach significance, likely because of low power. No day 14 peak-response samples were available, so repertoires were characterized only after the peak T cell response.

This receptor was obtained from an adult in good health. The specimen was peripheral blood, collected on day 0 of AZD1222 vaccination. This chain joins TRBV11-2 to TRBJ2-7; the D region possibly corresponds to TRBD2 (6 bases align). The CDR3 in this case is CASSTGRYEQYF. The DNA sequence is TGTGCCAGCAGCACCGGGAGATACGAGCAGTACTTC.